One TCR beta chain is described in this entry. Germline V gene data show CDR1 as GTSNPN and CDR2 as SVGIG (reference sequence). CDR3 size: 14 residues. V lost 2 bases to trimming and J lost 2 bases, with 10 bases between them. Method: immunoSEQ multiplex PCR; TCRdb's copy keeps in-frame clones and lacks some. The data hold fewer than 250,000 clones, with approximately 88% observed a single time. This specimen belongs to a study of blood T cell repertoires in COVID-19. The TCR comes from a woman in her thirties who had been exposed to COVID-19. This chain uses TRBV30 with TRBJ1-3; D is uncertain. Sequencing input: PBMCs or T cells enriched from blood (not recorded which). The CDR3 protein is CAWSLTITGNTIYF. The CDR3 bases are TGTGCCTGGAGTCTGACAATAACTGGAAACACCATATATTTT.